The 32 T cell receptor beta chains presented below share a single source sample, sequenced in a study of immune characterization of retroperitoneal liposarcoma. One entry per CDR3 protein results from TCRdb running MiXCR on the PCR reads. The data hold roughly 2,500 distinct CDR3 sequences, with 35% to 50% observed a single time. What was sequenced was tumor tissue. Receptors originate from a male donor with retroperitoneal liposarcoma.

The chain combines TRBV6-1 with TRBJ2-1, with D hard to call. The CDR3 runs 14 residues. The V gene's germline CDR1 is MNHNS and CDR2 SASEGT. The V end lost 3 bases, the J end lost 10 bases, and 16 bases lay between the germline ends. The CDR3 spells CASSEAPRTYEQFF. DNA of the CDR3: TGTGCCAGCAGTGAGGCCCCGCGGACCTACGAGCAGTTCTTC.

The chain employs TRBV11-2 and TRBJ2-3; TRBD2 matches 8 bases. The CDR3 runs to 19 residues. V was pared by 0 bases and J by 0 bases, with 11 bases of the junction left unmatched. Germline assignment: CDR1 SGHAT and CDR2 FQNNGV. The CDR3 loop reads CASSLDAPILADSTDTQYF. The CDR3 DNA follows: TGTGCCAGCAGCTTAGATGCCCCAATACTAGCGGATAGCACAGATACGCAGTATTTT.

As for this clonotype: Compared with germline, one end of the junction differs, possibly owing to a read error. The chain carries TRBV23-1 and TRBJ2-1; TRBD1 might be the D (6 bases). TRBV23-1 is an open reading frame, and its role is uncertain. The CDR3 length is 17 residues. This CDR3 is CASTTGHPGRSYNEQFF. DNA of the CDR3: TGCGCCAGCACCACGGGACACCCGGGGAGATCCTACAATGAGCAGTTCTTT.

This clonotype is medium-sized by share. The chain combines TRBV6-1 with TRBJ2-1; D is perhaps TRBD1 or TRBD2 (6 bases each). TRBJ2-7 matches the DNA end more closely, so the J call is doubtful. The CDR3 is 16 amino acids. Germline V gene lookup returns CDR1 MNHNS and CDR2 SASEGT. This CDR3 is CASREGYGGLNYEQYF. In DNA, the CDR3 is TGTGCCAGCAGGGAGGGGTACGGGGGCCTAAACTACGAGCAGTACTTC.

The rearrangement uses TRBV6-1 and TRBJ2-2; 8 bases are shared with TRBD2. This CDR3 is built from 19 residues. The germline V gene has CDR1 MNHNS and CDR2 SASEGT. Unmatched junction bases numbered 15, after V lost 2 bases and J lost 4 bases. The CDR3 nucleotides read TGTGCCAGCAGTGAATTGGTAAACGGACTAGCCGTAGGCACCGGGGAGCTGTTTTTT. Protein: CASSELVNGLAVGTGELFF.

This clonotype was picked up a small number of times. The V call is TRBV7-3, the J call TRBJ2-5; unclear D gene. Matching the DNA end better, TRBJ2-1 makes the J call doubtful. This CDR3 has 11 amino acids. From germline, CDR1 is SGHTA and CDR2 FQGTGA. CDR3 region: CASRRVPEQFF. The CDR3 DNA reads TGTGCCAGCAGACGAGTACCTGAGCAGTTCTTC.

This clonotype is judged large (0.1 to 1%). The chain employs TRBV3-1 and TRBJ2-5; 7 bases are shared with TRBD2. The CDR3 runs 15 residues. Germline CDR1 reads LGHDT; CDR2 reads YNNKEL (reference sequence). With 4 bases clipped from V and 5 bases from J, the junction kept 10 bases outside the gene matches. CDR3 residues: CASSPRGEGLETQYF. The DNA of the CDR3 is TGTGCCAGCAGCCCACGGGGGGAGGGCCTTGAGACCCAGTACTTC.

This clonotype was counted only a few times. The CDR3, as DNA: TGTGCCAGCAGCAAAACAGCGGCAGATACGCAGTATTTT. This codes for CASSKTAADTQYF. This chain connects TRBV7-2 to TRBJ2-3; D perhaps matches TRBD2 (5 bases). There are 13 residues in the CDR3. Germline V gene lookup returns CDR1 SGHTA and CDR2 FQGNSA. V was clipped by 5 bases and J by 4 bases, with 10 bases between them.

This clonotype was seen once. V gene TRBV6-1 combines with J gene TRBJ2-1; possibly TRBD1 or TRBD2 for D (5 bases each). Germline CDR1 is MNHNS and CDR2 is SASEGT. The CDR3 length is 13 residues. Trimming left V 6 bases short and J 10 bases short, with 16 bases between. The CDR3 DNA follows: TGTGCCAGCAGGACGGGGCCCGCCTACGAGCAGTTCTTC. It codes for CASRTGPAYEQFF.

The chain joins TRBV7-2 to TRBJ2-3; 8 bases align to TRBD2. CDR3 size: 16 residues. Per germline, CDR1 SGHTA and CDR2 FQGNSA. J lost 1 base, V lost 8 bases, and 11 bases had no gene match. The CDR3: CASRSRAGGGTDTQYF. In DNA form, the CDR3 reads TGTGCCAGCCGCTCAAGGGCGGGGGGCGGCACAGATACGCAGTATTTT.

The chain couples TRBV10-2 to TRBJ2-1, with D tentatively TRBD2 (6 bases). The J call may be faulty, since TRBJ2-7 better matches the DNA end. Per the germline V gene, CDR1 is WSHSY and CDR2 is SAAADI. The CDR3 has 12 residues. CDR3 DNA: TGCGCCATCCTGTGGGGGGAGGACGAGCAGTACTTC. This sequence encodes CAILWGEDEQYF.

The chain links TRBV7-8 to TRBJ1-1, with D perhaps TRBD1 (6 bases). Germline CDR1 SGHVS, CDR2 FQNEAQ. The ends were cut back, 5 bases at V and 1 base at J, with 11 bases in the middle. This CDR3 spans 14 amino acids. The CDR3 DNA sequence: TGTGCCAGCAGCCAAACAGGGAGGAACACTGAAGCTTTCTTT. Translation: CASSQTGRNTEAFF.

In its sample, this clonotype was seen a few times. The CDR3 DNA reads as TGTGCCAGCAGTGACGGACTAGCGGGAGAAAATGAGCAGTTCTTC. This translates into CASSDGLAGENEQFF. The chain links TRBV6-4 to TRBJ2-1; 13 bases align to TRBD2. Germline CDR1 is MRHNA and CDR2 is SNTAGT. V was clipped by 2 bases and J by 7 bases; unmatched bases: 2. The CDR3 consists of 15 residues.

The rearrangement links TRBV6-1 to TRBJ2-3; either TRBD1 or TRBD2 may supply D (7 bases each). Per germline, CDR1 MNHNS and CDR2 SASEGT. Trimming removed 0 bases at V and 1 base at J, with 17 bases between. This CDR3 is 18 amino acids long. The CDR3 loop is CASSEAPSPGGGTDTQYF. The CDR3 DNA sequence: TGTGCCAGCAGTGAAGCGCCATCGCCAGGGGGGGGCACAGATACGCAGTATTTT.

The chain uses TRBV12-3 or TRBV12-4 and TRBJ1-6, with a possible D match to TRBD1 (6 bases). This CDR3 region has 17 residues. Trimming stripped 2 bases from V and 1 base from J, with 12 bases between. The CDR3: CASSLPQGLSYNSPLHF. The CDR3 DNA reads TGTGCCAGCAGTTTACCACAGGGTTTGTCCTATAATTCACCCCTCCACTTT.

Here the CDR3 reads CASSAGGREQYF. CDR3 bases: TGTGCCAGCAGCGCCGGTGGCCGCGAGCAGTACTTC. The chain carries TRBV6-5 and TRBJ2-7, with D hard to call. Per the germline V gene, CDR1 is MNHEY and CDR2 is SVGAGI. V dropped 6 bases and J dropped 6 bases, with 12 bases sitting between them. This CDR3 contains 12 residues.

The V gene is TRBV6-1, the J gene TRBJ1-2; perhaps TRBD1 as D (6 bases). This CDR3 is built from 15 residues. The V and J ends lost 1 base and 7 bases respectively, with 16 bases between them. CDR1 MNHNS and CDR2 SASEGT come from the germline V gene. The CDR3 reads CASSEEAGAGSGYTF. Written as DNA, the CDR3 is TGTGCCAGCAGTGAAGAGGCAGGGGCAGGGAGTGGCTACACCTTC.

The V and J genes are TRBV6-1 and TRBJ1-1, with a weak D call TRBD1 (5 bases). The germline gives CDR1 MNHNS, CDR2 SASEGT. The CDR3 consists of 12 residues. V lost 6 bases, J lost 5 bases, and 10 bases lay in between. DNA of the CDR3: TGTGCCAGCAGCAGGGTAGCGACTGAAGCTTTCTTT. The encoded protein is CASSRVATEAFF.

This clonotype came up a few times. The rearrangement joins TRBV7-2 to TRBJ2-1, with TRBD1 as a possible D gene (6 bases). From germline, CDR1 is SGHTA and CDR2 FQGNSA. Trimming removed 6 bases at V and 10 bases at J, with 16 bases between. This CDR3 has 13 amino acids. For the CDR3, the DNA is TGTGCCAGCAGACCCAACAGGGAAGGCGAGCAGTTCTTC. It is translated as CASRPNREGEQFF.

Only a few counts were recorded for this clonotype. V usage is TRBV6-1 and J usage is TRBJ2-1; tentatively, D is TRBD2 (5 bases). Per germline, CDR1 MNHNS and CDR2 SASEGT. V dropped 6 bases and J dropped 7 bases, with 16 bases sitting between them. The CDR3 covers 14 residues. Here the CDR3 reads CASRMSGSGNEQFF. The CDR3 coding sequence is TGTGCCAGCAGGATGTCGGGAAGTGGGAATGAGCAGTTCTTC.

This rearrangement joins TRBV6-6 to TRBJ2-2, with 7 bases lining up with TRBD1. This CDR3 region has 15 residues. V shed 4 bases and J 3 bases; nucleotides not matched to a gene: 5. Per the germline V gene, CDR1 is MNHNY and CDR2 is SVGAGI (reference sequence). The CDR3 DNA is TGTGCCAGCAGTTTACGGACAGGAGACACCGGGGAGCTGTTTTTT. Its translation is CASSLRTGDTGELFF.

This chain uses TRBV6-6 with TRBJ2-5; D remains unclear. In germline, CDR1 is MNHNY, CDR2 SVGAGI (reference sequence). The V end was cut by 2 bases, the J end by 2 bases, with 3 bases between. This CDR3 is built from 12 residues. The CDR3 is CASSYRQETQYF. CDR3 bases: TGTGCCAGCAGTTACAGACAAGAGACCCAGTACTTC.

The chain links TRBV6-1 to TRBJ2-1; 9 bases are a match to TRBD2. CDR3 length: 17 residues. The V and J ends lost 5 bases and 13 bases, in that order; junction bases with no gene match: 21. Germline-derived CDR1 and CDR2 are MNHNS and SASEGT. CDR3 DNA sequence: TGTGCCAGCAGTTCCACCCTGGCGGGAGGGCGACGAGAGACCCAGTTCTTC. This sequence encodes CASSSTLAGGRRETQFF.

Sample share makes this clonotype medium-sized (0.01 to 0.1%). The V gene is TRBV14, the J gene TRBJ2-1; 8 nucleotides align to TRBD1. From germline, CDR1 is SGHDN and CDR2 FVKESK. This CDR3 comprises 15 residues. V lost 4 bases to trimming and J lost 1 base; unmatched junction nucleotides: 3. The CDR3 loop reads CASSRQGISYNEQFF. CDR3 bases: TGTGCCAGCAGCCGACAGGGGATATCCTACAATGAGCAGTTCTTC. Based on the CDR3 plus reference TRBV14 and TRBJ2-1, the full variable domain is EAGVTQFPSHSVIEKGQTVTLRCDPISGHDNLYWYRRVMGKEIKFLLHFVKESKQDESGMPNNRFLAERTGGTYSTLKVQPAELEDSGVYFCASSRQGISYNEQFFGPGTRLTVL.

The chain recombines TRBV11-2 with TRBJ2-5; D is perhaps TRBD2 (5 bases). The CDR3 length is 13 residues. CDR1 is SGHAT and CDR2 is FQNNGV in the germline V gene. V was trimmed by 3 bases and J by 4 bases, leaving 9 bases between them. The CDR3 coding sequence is TGTGCCAGCAGCTTTTTCGGAGGAGAGACCCAGTACTTC. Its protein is CASSFFGGETQYF.

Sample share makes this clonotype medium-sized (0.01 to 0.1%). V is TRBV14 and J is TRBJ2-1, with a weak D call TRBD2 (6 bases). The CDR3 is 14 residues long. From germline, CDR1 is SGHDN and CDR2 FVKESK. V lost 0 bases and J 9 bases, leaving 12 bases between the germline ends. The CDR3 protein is CASSQDEGRSEQFF. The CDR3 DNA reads TGTGCCAGCAGCCAAGACGAGGGGAGGAGTGAGCAGTTCTTC. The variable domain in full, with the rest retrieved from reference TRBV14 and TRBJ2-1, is EAGVTQFPSHSVIEKGQTVTLRCDPISGHDNLYWYRRVMGKEIKFLLHFVKESKQDESGMPNNRFLAERTGGTYSTLKVQPAELEDSGVYFCASSQDEGRSEQFFGPGTRLTVL.

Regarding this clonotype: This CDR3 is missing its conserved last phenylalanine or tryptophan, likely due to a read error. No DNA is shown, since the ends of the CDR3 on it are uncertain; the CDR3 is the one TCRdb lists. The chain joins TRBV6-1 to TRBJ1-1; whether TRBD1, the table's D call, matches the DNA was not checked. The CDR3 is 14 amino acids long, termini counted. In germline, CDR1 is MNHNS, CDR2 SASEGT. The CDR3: CASSSPSIRSILAQ.

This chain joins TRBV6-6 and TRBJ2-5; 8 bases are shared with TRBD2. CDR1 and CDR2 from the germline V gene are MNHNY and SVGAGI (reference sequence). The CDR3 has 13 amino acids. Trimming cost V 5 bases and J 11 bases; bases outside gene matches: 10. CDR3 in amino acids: CASSPGLVNEQYF. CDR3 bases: TGTGCCAGCAGTCCGGGACTAGTCAATGAGCAGTACTTC.

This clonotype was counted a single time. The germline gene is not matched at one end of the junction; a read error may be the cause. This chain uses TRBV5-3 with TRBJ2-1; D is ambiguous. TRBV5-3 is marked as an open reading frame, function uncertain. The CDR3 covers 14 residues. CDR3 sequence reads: CASSLAPRSNEQFF. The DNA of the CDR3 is TGTGCCAGCAGCTTGGCTCCCCGGAGTAATGAGCAGTTCTTC.

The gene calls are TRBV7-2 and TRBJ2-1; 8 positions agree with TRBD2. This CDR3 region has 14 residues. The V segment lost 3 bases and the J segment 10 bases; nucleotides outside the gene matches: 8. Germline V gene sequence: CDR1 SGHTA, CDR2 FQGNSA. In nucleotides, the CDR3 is TGTGCCAGCAGCTTGACTAGCGTCACCTACGAGCAGTTCTTC. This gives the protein CASSLTSVTYEQFF.

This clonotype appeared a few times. The CDR3 nucleotides read TGCGCCAGCAGCCTTGTGTCTGGGGACGGGAATTCACCCCTCCACTTT. Its translation: CASSLVSGDGNSPLHF. This rearrangement joins TRBV4-3 to TRBJ1-6, with a possible D match to TRBD1 (5 bases). Germline loops: CDR1 LGHNA, CDR2 YSLEER. V was cut by 4 bases and J by 7 bases, with 17 bases left in between. This CDR3 has 16 amino acids.

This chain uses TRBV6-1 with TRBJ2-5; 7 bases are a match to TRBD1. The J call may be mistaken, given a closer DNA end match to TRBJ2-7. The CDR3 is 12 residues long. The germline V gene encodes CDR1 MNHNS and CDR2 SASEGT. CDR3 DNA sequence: TGTGCCAGCAGTTGGGACAGCTACGAGCAGTACTTC. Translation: CASSWDSYEQYF.